This TCR beta chain was found in a study of beta chain features in type 1 diabetes. At least ten counts were recorded for this clone. Antigen unknown. CD45RO/CCR7/CD25/CD127/CD95/CD27 separated CD4+ naive, central memory, regulatory and stem cell-like memory cells by sorting. The germline CDR1 and CDR2 sequences are SNHLY and FYNNEI. The CDR3 covers 11 residues. V was clipped by 6 bases and J by 3 bases, with 3 bases between them. Overall study findings and caveats: Overrepresentation of cells with high TCR expression could result from cDNA sequencing. Within the patient group, naive, central memory and Treg TCRB repertoires appeared more similar to each other than within healthy donors. The study notes PCR might favor shorter templates equally in patients and controls.

Expressed TCRB transcripts got sequenced, as all isolated RNA was reverse transcribed. Some clones are missing from TCRdb's copy, which holds only in-frame ones; the method was immunoSEQ multiplex PCR. The sample carries around 150,000 clones, roughly 7.2% recorded once. The chain links TRBV2 to TRBJ1-5; D remains unclear. The sequencing input was central memory CD4+ T cells from blood. This receptor was taken from a woman under 40 in good health. Here the CDR3 DNA reads TGTGCCAGCAGCAACAATCAGCCCCAGCATTTT. This gives the protein CASSNNQPQHF.